This section outlines one T cell receptor (beta chain) sequence together with its context. Antigen unknown. The data originate from a study of T cells in Graves' hyperthyroidism and ophthalmopathy. Whole-study findings and limits: Blood also carried most thyroid clonotypes expanded above 0.001.

The TCR beta CDR3 regions underwent amplification using RNA transcripts as the source. HTBI primers were employed in a first-round RT-PCR of the TCR CDR3. TCRdb re-analysed the multiplex PCR reads in MiXCR, keeping a single row per CDR3 protein. The data contain roughly 300,000 distinct CDR3 sequences, around a sixth of them seen just once; the ten biggest clones take up around 47%. PBMCs were collected from an approximately 9.2 ml volume of fresh peripheral blood. The origin of this receptor is a woman aged 50 to 65 with Graves' hyperthyroidism. Material for sequencing was blood.

The CDR3 DNA is TGCAGTGCTAAGGGACTAGCGGGCCCCGGCGAGCAGTACTTC. This sequence encodes CSAKGLAGPGEQYF. V gene TRBV20-1 combines with J gene TRBJ2-7; 12 bases match TRBD2. CDR1 and CDR2 (germline): DFQATT, SNEGSKA (reference sequence). CDR3 length: 14 residues. The V segment lost 4 bases and the J segment 6 bases; nucleotides outside the gene matches: 7.